Below, 28 T cell receptor beta chains from the same sample are listed, as sequenced in a study of T cells in Graves' hyperthyroidism and ophthalmopathy. There were TCR beta CDR3 regions amplified from RNA transcripts. The TCR CDR3 was amplified in a first-round RT-PCR using the HTBI primer set. Via MiXCR, TCRdb re-called the multiplex PCR reads, giving one row per CDR3 protein. Found here are around 300,000 distinct CDR3 sequences, more than 11% of them singletons; the top ten hold 20% to 25%. Sequenced sample: blood. These TCRs come from a woman aged 25 to 45 with Graves' hyperthyroidism.

This clonotype was found many times. The chain recombines TRBV7-9 with TRBJ2-3; D could derive from TRBD1 or TRBD2 (5 bases each). The germline V and J ends were trimmed by 3 bases and 4 bases, with 8 bases remaining between them. Germline V lookup: CDR1 SEHNR, CDR2 FQNEAQ (reference sequence). CDR3 length: 13 amino acids. In DNA form, the CDR3 reads TGTGCCAGCAGCTTTTGGGGGTCAGATACGCAGTATTTT. Residues: CASSFWGSDTQYF.

There are many counts of this clonotype. The rearrangement links TRBV9 to TRBJ1-1; weak D call: TRBD1 (6 bases). The CDR3 covers 14 residues. V was clipped by 3 bases and J by 3 bases, with 12 bases between them. The germline CDR1 and CDR2 sequences are SGDLS and YYNGEE. As DNA, the CDR3 is TGTGCCAGCAGCGCCCGGGGGGCGGACACTGAAGCTTTCTTT. It translates to CASSARGADTEAFF.

This clonotype was recorded a few times. The V call is TRBV20-1, the J call TRBJ2-7; D perhaps matches TRBD1 (7 bases). Deletions cut 3 bases from V and 7 bases from J, with 13 bases between. The CDR3 length is 12 residues. Germline-derived CDR1 and CDR2 are DFQATT and SNEGSKA (reference sequence). DNA for the CDR3: TGCAGTGCTAGTCCGCCAGGGGGGGAGCAGTACTTC. Its protein is CSASPPGGEQYF.

This clonotype was detected ten times or more. CDR3 residues: CASSLWAPGGITEAFF. CDR3 bases: TGTGCCAGCAGTTTATGGGCCCCAGGGGGGATCACTGAAGCTTTCTTT. The chain uses TRBV28 and TRBJ1-1; TRBD1 agrees at 7 bases. The trim removed 0 bases at V and 4 bases at J, leaving 8 bases unmatched. The V gene's germline CDR1 is MDHEN and CDR2 SYDVKM. This CDR3 is built from 16 residues.

This rearrangement joins TRBV24-1 to TRBJ2-7; TRBD1 matches at 10 bases. The V gene end was trimmed by 3 bases and the J gene end by 2 bases; junction bases not matched to a gene: 6. The CDR3 consists of 16 residues. Germline CDR1 reads KGHDR; CDR2 reads SFDVKD. The CDR3 loop reads CATSDPGQGGTYEQYF. The CDR3 DNA reads TGTGCCACCAGTGATCCTGGACAGGGGGGGACCTACGAGCAGTACTTC.

This clonotype has just a few counts. The chain is built from TRBV7-2 and TRBJ2-5; 16 nucleotides match TRBD2. V gave up 5 bases and J gave up 6 bases; unmatched junction bases: 12. The CDR3 is 18 amino acids. CDR1 is SGHTA, CDR2 FQGNSA, per germline. CDR3 region: CASSDDPLGLAGGKTQYF. In DNA, the CDR3 is TGTGCCAGCAGCGACGACCCCCTGGGACTAGCGGGAGGGAAGACCCAGTACTTC.

This clonotype was observed at least ten times. This chain uses TRBV6-1 with TRBJ2-1, with no clear D. V lost 3 bases and J lost 4, with 13 bases in between. Looked up from germline, CDR1 is MNHNS and CDR2 is SASEGT. The CDR3 sequence is 15 residues long. The DNA of the CDR3 is TGTGCCAGCAGTGAGGGTCTACCCATATACAATGAGCAGTTCTTC. This translates into CASSEGLPIYNEQFF.

This clonotype was detected ten times or more. The V call is TRBV2, the J call TRBJ1-2, with D uncertain. V lost 4 bases and J lost 4, with 16 bases in between. CDR1 is SNHLY, CDR2 FYNNEI, per germline. The CDR3 is made up of 15 amino acids. DNA for the CDR3: TGTGCCAGCAGTGGTGAGGACGGACCTTTCTATGGCTACACCTTC. As protein: CASSGEDGPFYGYTF. Variable domain in full (rest from reference TRBV2 and TRBJ1-2): EPEVTQTPSHQVTQMGQEVILRCVPISNHLYFYWYRQILGQKVEFLVSFYNNEISEKSEIFDDQFSVERPDGSNFTLKIRSTKLEDSAMYFCASSGEDGPFYGYTFGSGTRLTVV.

This clonotype has a single count. The gene calls are TRBV27 and TRBJ2-5, with 7 bases matching TRBD1. The J segment lost 5 bases and the V segment lost 2 bases, leaving 11 bases of the junction unmatched. This CDR3 has 16 residues. In germline, CDR1 is MNHEY, CDR2 SMNVEV (reference sequence). The CDR3 DNA reads TGTGCCAGCAGTTTAACCTACAGGGGTGTGGGGGAGACCCAGTACTTC. Translating gives CASSLTYRGVGETQYF.

At least ten counts were recorded for this clonotype. The chain couples TRBV15 to TRBJ2-1, with 11 bases fitting TRBD2. Trimming cost V 4 bases and J 7 bases; bases outside gene matches: 6. The CDR3 loop spans 15 amino acids. The germline CDR1 and CDR2 sequences are LNHNV and YYDKDF (reference sequence). As DNA, the CDR3 is TGTGCCACCAGCATGGGACTAGCGGCTCATAATGAGCAGTTCTTC. Encoded protein: CATSMGLAAHNEQFF.

Many counts were recorded for this clonotype. The chain uses TRBV27 and TRBJ2-1; no clear D gene. V lost 6 bases and J 6 bases, leaving 12 bases between the germline ends. Germline V gene sequence: CDR1 MNHEY, CDR2 SMNVEV (reference sequence). CDR3 length: 13 residues. Here the CDR3 reads CASSPFGLNEQFF. CDR3 nucleotide sequence: TGTGCCAGCAGCCCATTTGGTCTCAATGAGCAGTTCTTC.

This clonotype was picked up many times. This chain joins TRBV28 and TRBJ2-5; 10 bases map to TRBD2. The CDR3 covers 17 residues. Germline loops: CDR1 MDHEN, CDR2 SYDVKM. The trim removed 5 bases at V and 5 bases at J, leaving 14 bases unmatched. The CDR3 sequence: CASSVILAGVILETQYF. The CDR3 nucleotides are TGTGCCAGCAGTGTCATTCTAGCGGGAGTCATTTTGGAGACCCAGTACTTC.

This clonotype was detected a few times. The V and J genes are TRBV10-3 and TRBJ1-1; 8 nucleotides match TRBD1. From germline, CDR1 is ENHRY and CDR2 SYGVKD. The trim removed 2 bases at V and 10 bases at J, leaving 6 bases unmatched. The CDR3 is 13 amino acids. CDR3 bases: TGTGCCATCAGTGAGGGAGACAGGGGTGGAGCTTTCTTT. It yields the protein CAISEGDRGGAFF.

This clonotype showed up just a few times. The V gene is TRBV5-1, the J gene TRBJ2-2; D unclear. Trimming left V 2 bases short and J 6 bases short, with 8 bases between. CDR1 and CDR2 (germline): SGHRS, YFSETQ. The CDR3 has 13 amino acids. The CDR3 DNA reads as TGCGCCAGCAGCTTAAACGTGGCCGGGGAGCTGTTTTTT. Amino acids: CASSLNVAGELFF.

This clonotype was seen more than once but under ten times. The chain has TRBV18 and TRBJ2-2; D is possibly TRBD2 (6 bases). V shed 2 bases and J shed 1 base, with 8 bases lying between them. This CDR3 has 15 amino acids. Per the germline V gene, CDR1 is KGHSH and CDR2 is LQKENI. CDR3 nucleotides: TGTGCCAGCTCACCAATGGGACTGAACACCGGGGAGCTGTTTTTT. It is translated as CASSPMGLNTGELFF.

This clonotype was seen a handful of times. The rearrangement links TRBV25-1 to TRBJ2-7; TRBD1 aligns across 8 bases. This CDR3 has 15 residues. V dropped 4 bases and J dropped 0; count of bases not matched to a gene: 5. CDR1 MGHDK and CDR2 SYGVNS come from the germline V gene. The CDR3 loop reads CASSVGDRSSYEQYF. CDR3 nucleotide sequence: TGTGCCAGCAGTGTCGGGGACAGGAGCTCCTACGAGCAGTACTTC.

This clonotype has a single count. The rearrangement uses TRBV19 and TRBJ2-4; D is undetermined. V was pared by 5 bases and J by 0 bases, with 14 bases between. Germline CDR1 and CDR2: LNHDA and SQIVND (reference sequence). The CDR3 length is 16 residues. The CDR3: CASSGVPRIAKNIQYF. As DNA, the CDR3 is TGTGCCAGTAGTGGGGTGCCTCGTATAGCCAAAAACATTCAGTACTTC.

This clonotype was detected many times. The V call is TRBV6-5, the J call TRBJ1-4; D gene uncertain. The CDR3 runs 16 residues. Trimming shortened V by 0 bases and J by 12 bases, and 20 bases separated the two germline ends. Looked up from germline, CDR1 is MNHEY and CDR2 is SVGAGI. The CDR3 DNA reads as TGTGCCAGCAGTTACTCGGCAACCACTCAGCCCCAGCAACTGTTTTTT. Protein product: CASSYSATTQPQQLFF.

This clonotype was counted only a few times. J is TRBJ2-5 and V is TRBV18; D not certain. V was pared by 6 bases and J by 4 bases, with 9 bases between. Germline loops: CDR1 KGHSH, CDR2 LQKENI. This CDR3 has 12 amino acids. As DNA, the CDR3 is TGTGCCAGCTCGGACGCTGTAGAGACCCAGTACTTC. Its protein product is CASSDAVETQYF.

This chain links TRBV20-1 with TRBJ2-1; 7 positions match TRBD1. Germline trimming cut 0 bases from V and 7 bases from J; bases unmatched to any gene: 12. Germline CDR1 reads DFQATT; CDR2 reads SNEGSKA (reference sequence). This CDR3 contains 16 residues. The CDR3 is CSARDLETGPSNEQFF. The CDR3 region has the DNA TGCAGTGCTAGAGATCTGGAGACAGGGCCTAGTAATGAGCAGTTCTTC.

This clonotype was seen many times. The chain combines TRBV2 with TRBJ2-3; D unresolved. The germline gives CDR1 SNHLY, CDR2 FYNNEI. The V end lost 8 bases, the J end lost 9 bases, and 9 bases lay between the germline ends. CDR3 length equals 10 residues. The CDR3: CASGPLTQYF. Written as DNA, the CDR3 is TGTGCCAGCGGACCTTTAACGCAGTATTTT.

There are many counts of this clonotype. This rearrangement joins TRBV11-1 to TRBJ2-1; weak D call: TRBD2 (6 bases). Trimming removed 2 bases at V and 0 bases at J, with 8 bases between. Germline V gene lookup returns CDR1 SGHAT and CDR2 FQDESV (reference sequence). The CDR3 has 15 residues. The CDR3 nucleotides read TGTGCCAGCAGCTTACTAGCGCGCTCCTACAATGAGCAGTTCTTC. Translation: CASSLLARSYNEQFF.

This clonotype has at least ten counts. The chain couples TRBV28 to TRBJ1-2, with D maybe TRBD1 (5 bases). The germline V and J ends were trimmed by 6 bases and 2 bases, with 19 bases remaining between them. This CDR3 comprises 16 residues. Germline V gene data show CDR1 as MDHEN and CDR2 as SYDVKM. The CDR3 protein is CASSLLGQGWNYGYTF. The CDR3 DNA sequence: TGTGCCAGCAGCCTCCTGGGGCAGGGATGGAACTATGGCTACACCTTC.

This clonotype was counted many times. The chain carries TRBV11-2 and TRBJ2-3; D call uncertain. The CDR3 spans 13 residues. The germline gives CDR1 SGHAT, CDR2 FQNNGV. The V end lost 3 bases, the J end lost 6 bases, and 10 bases lay between the germline ends. The CDR3 DNA reads as TGTGCCAGCAGCTTTAGAGCCTTTGATACGCAGTATTTT. Translation: CASSFRAFDTQYF.

This clonotype was counted once. The CDR3: CASSLAPDNEQFF. The CDR3, as DNA: TGCGCCAGCAGCTTGGCCCCGGACAATGAGCAGTTCTTC. The rearrangement joins TRBV5-1 to TRBJ2-1; D is unresolved. Trimming pared 0 bases from V and 5 bases from J, leaving 6 bases between. Germline assignment: CDR1 SGHRS and CDR2 YFSETQ. CDR3 length: 13 residues.

This clonotype was counted only a few times. The rearrangement uses TRBV6-2 or TRBV6-3 and TRBJ2-3; tentatively, D is TRBD1 or TRBD2 (5 bases each). The germline V gene has CDR1 MNHEY and CDR2 SVGEGT. V gave up 6 bases and J gave up 5 bases, with 18 bases separating them. This CDR3 region has 15 residues. Written as DNA, the CDR3 is TGTGCCAGCAGCTGGGGACCGCTTGGGCAAGATACGCAGTATTTT. As protein: CASSWGPLGQDTQYF.

J is TRBJ2-3 and V is TRBV7-8; no reliable D call. CDR3 size: 13 residues. The germline V and J ends were trimmed by 5 bases and 4 bases, with 10 bases remaining between them. CDR1 is SGHVS, CDR2 FQNEAQ, per germline. Here the CDR3 reads CASSPPGPDTQYF. The CDR3, as DNA: TGTGCCAGCAGCCCCCCCGGACCAGATACGCAGTATTTT. Combining the CDR3 with reference TRBV7-8 and TRBJ2-3 gives the whole variable domain GAGVSQSPRYKVAKRGQDVALRCDPISGHVSLFWYQQALGQGPEFLTYFQNEAQLDKSGLPSDRFFAERPEGSVSTLKIQRTQQEDSAVYLCASSPPGPDTQYFGPGTRLTVL.

This clonotype was picked up a small number of times. The V call is TRBV28, the J call TRBJ2-2; D remains unclear. The germline V gene has CDR1 MDHEN and CDR2 SYDVKM. V lost 8 bases to trimming and J lost 0 bases, with 10 bases between them. This CDR3 comprises 14 residues. The CDR3 loop reads CASERPANTGELFF. CDR3 sequence (DNA): TGTGCCAGCGAACGGCCGGCGAACACCGGGGAGCTGTTTTTT.